This T cell receptor (beta chain) is drawn from a study of beta chain features in type 1 diabetes. Overall study: All samples combined gave roughly 100,000,000 sorted cells for examination. Study outcomes and limitations: PCR might favor shorter templates, but any such skew would affect patients and controls equally. Cells with high TCR expression could be over-represented by cDNA sequencing. TCRB CDR3 length was moderately but significantly reduced in all four CD4+ subsets of Type 1 diabetes patients.

Germline V CDR1 and CDR2: MNHEY, SMNVEV (reference sequence). Germline trimming cut 7 bases from V and 1 base from J; bases unmatched to any gene: 9. The CDR3 consists of 15 residues. Sorted populations all had greater than 98% purity. As concerns this clone: Its antigen remains unidentified.

Expressed TCRB transcripts were sequenced, since all the RNA that had been isolated was reverse transcribed. The method was immunoSEQ multiplex PCR; TCRdb's version includes in-frame clones alone and lacks a portion of them. The sample records 630,000 or so clones, over 13% being singletons. The gene calls are TRBV27 and TRBJ1-2; 7 nucleotides line up with TRBD1. Sequencing was done on a sample of naive CD4+ T cells from blood. The clonotype originates from a man aged 18-30 years with type 1 diabetes. In DNA, the CDR3 is TGTGCCAGCAAAGGGGTCAGGGGGAATAACTATGGCTACACCTTC. This gives the protein CASKGVRGNNYGYTF.